The 8 T cell receptor beta chains presented below share a single source sample, sequenced in a study of blood T cell repertoires in COVID-19. Using immunoSEQ multiplex PCR, the repertoire was profiled, and TCRdb retains in-frame clones only, with some absent. The sample shows 97,000 or so clones, 90% of them seen only once. The source material was peripheral blood. These receptors all stem from a man aged 60 to 75 with acute or convalescent COVID-19.

This clone is a singleton in its sample. V and J are TRBV6-5 and TRBJ1-1; TRBD1 might be the D (5 bases). This CDR3 region has 11 residues. Germline values: CDR1 MNHEY, CDR2 SVGAGI. Trimming removed 6 bases at V and 10 bases at J, with 12 bases between. DNA of the CDR3: TGTGCCAGCAGCCGGGGGGTAGGAGCTTTCTTT. Translation gives CASSRGVGAFF.

With respect to this clone: This CDR3 is also generated by other DNA sequences in the sample. V is TRBV25-1 and J is TRBJ1-2; 9 bases are shared with TRBD1. The V and J ends lost 4 bases and 2 bases, in that order; junction bases with no gene match: 5. The length of the CDR3 is 15 residues. In germline, CDR1 is MGHDK, CDR2 SYGVNS. CDR3 nucleotide sequence: TGTGCCAGCAGTGTTGGGACAGGGAGGAACTATGGCTACACCTTC. Translation gives CASSVGTGRNYGYTF.

The CDR3 DNA reads as TGTGCCAGTACCGATGGGGGACAGGGGAACACTGAAGCTTTCTTT. It codes for CASTDGGQGNTEAFF. The V gene is TRBV19, the J gene TRBJ1-1; TRBD1 aligns across 9 bases. Germline V gene sequence: CDR1 LNHDA, CDR2 SQIVND (reference sequence). The V and J ends lost 7 bases and 1 base, in that order; junction bases with no gene match: 7. The CDR3 is 15 amino acids.

This chain joins TRBV5-4 and TRBJ1-1; D remains unclear. CDR3 length: 14 residues. Trimming pared 4 bases from V and 1 base from J, leaving 11 bases between. Germline loops: CDR1 SGHNT, CDR2 YYREEE (reference sequence). DNA for the CDR3: TGTGCCAGCAGCAGTAAGACGGGGAACACTGAAGCTTTCTTT. It translates to CASSSKTGNTEAFF.

V gene TRBV6-4 combines with J gene TRBJ1-2; maybe TRBD1 (6 bases). CDR3 length: 13 residues. Trimming took 6 bases from V and 8 from J, leaving 16 bases between them. CDR1 and CDR2 (germline): MRHNA, SNTAGT. This CDR3 is CASSPVRGEGYTF. The CDR3 nucleotides read TGTGCCAGCAGCCCCGTCAGGGGCGAGGGCTACACCTTC.

The chain employs TRBV7-9 and TRBJ1-1; TRBD1 agrees at 8 bases. The V and J ends lost 6 bases and 1 base, in that order; junction bases with no gene match: 4. Per the germline V gene, CDR1 is SEHNR and CDR2 is FQNEAQ (reference sequence). This CDR3 is built from 14 residues. In nucleotides, the CDR3 is TGTGCCAGCAGGGGGGGACAGGCGAACACTGAAGCTTTCTTT. It specifies CASRGGQANTEAFF.

V gene TRBV10-3 combines with J gene TRBJ1-2, with TRBD1 identical over 7 bases. Per germline, CDR1 ENHRY and CDR2 SYGVKD. This CDR3 region has 14 residues. Unmatched junction bases numbered 5, after V lost 0 bases and J lost 7 bases. CDR3: CAISESTGAIGYTF. CDR3 in DNA: TGTGCCATCAGTGAGTCCACAGGGGCTATTGGCTACACCTTC.

The chain recombines TRBV6-5 with TRBJ1-5; a possible D gene is TRBD1 (6 bases). V was pared by 6 bases and J by 9 bases, with 18 bases between. Germline CDR1 MNHEY, CDR2 SVGAGI. This CDR3 has 14 amino acids. The CDR3 sequence: CASRVEGGSRPQHF. The CDR3 region has the DNA TGTGCCAGCAGGGTCGAGGGGGGGTCTCGGCCCCAGCATTTT.